These 25 T cell receptor beta chains were all obtained from the same sample, sequenced in a study of blood T cells in healthy people across ages. Using a J-beta primer mix together with a sample-barcoded 5' primer, a second PCR was run for about 7 to 12 cycles. TCRdb redid the calling of the 5' RACE reads with MiXCR, one entry per CDR3 protein. The sample lists 1.5 million to 2 million distinct CDR3 sequences, less than 50% seen once, with 2.1% in the top ten. Sequencing was performed on blood. The receptors shown here come from a woman aged 40 to 50 in good health.

This clonotype has a handful of counts. The genes are TRBV7-8 and TRBJ2-5, with TRBD2 identical over 10 bases. The V gene end was trimmed by 5 bases and the J gene end by 1 base; junction bases not matched to a gene: 10. This CDR3 has 17 amino acids. CDR1 and CDR2 (germline): SGHVS, FQNEAQ. The CDR3 DNA sequence: TGTGCCAGCAGCCTTATCATAGCGGGGGGACTCCAAGAGACCCAGTACTTC. Translated: CASSLIIAGGLQETQYF.

The gene calls are TRBV20-1 and TRBJ2-3, with 7 nucleotides matching TRBD2. V trimming: 3 bases; J trimming: 1 base; junction bases outside the gene matches: 7. The CDR3 is 15 residues long. The germline V gene has CDR1 DFQATT and CDR2 SNEGSKA (reference sequence). Here the CDR3 reads CSASRAGDRTDTQYF. The CDR3 DNA follows: TGCAGTGCTAGTCGCGCGGGGGACCGCACAGATACGCAGTATTTT.

This chain joins TRBV4-3 and TRBJ2-5; 7 nucleotides agree with TRBD2. V lost 0 bases and J lost 1; bases outside the gene matches: 5. This CDR3 spans 16 amino acids. CDR1 is LGHNA and CDR2 is YSLEER in the germline V gene. The DNA for the CDR3 is TGCGCCAGCAGCCAAGAATGGGGCGGGGGCCAAGAGACCCAGTACTTC. Amino acid sequence: CASSQEWGGGQETQYF.

The chain uses TRBV7-9 and TRBJ2-1; D might be TRBD2 (6 bases). The CDR3 extends over 14 amino acids. The germline V gene encodes CDR1 SEHNR and CDR2 FQNEAQ (reference sequence). V dropped 3 bases and J dropped 6 bases, with 12 bases sitting between them. The chain's CDR3 is CASSFRSGGNEQFF. Written as DNA, the CDR3 is TGTGCCAGCAGCTTTCGGTCCGGGGGCAATGAGCAGTTCTTC.

This chain links TRBV28 with TRBJ2-7; D gene unclear. The V end was cut by 5 bases, the J end by 6 bases, with 8 bases between. The CDR3 is made up of 11 amino acids. Per germline, CDR1 MDHEN and CDR2 SYDVKM. This CDR3 is CASSVNVEQYF. The CDR3 DNA sequence: TGTGCCAGCAGTGTTAACGTCGAGCAGTACTTC.

The chain links TRBV7-6 to TRBJ2-7, with TRBD2 identical over 10 bases. CDR3 length: 15 amino acids. The J segment lost 6 bases and the V segment lost 3 bases, leaving 8 bases of the junction unmatched. CDR1 SGHVS and CDR2 FNYEAQ come from the germline V gene. This CDR3 reads CASSLASGGSGEQYF. CDR3 sequence (DNA): TGTGCCAGCAGCTTGGCTAGCGGGGGTTCTGGCGAGCAGTACTTC.

This chain joins TRBV4-1 and TRBJ1-2; 12 positions agree with TRBD1. The germline V gene has CDR1 MGHRA and CDR2 YSYEKL. V lost 4 bases and J lost 7; bases outside the gene matches: 10. The CDR3 is 16 amino acids. CDR3 protein: CASSRGAGQGASGYTF. The DNA of the CDR3 is TGCGCCAGCAGCCGAGGAGCGGGACAGGGGGCATCTGGCTACACCTTC.

The rearrangement joins TRBV7-9 to TRBJ2-7; no definite D call. Per the germline V gene, CDR1 is SEHNR and CDR2 is FQNEAQ (reference sequence). Trimming removed 1 base from V and 5 bases from J, with 6 bases in between. This CDR3 contains 12 residues. Here the CDR3 DNA reads TGTGCCAGCAGCTTAGAATCGGACGAGCAGTACTTC. As protein: CASSLESDEQYF.

This clonotype was detected a few times. The rearrangement links TRBV28 to TRBJ1-2; D uncertain. From germline, CDR1 is MDHEN and CDR2 SYDVKM. The V and J ends lost 1 base and 8 bases respectively, with 14 bases between them. CDR3 length: 14 amino acids. The CDR3 DNA is TGTGCCAGCAGTTTATCCCTCGGACTCGGAGGCTACACCTTC. Translating gives CASSLSLGLGGYTF.

Comment on this clonotype: Sequence at one end of the junction differs from germline and may be a read error. The V and J genes are TRBV4-2 and TRBJ2-1; 9 nucleotides align to TRBD2. The CDR3 spans 17 residues. CDR1 and CDR2 from the germline V gene are LGHNA and YNFKEQ. Here the CDR3 DNA reads TGTGCCAGCAGCCAAGATCTCGTAGCGGGGGCCTACAATGGGCAGTTCTTC. Translation gives CASSQDLVAGAYNGQFF.

About this clonotype itself: One junction end does not reproduce the germline sequence, and a read error may be involved. The gene calls are TRBV28 and TRBJ2-3; 9 nucleotides line up with TRBD2. CDR3 length equals 14 residues. CDR1 and CDR2 (germline): MDHEN, SYDVKM. The DNA of the CDR3 is TGTGCCGGCAGTCCATTAGCGGGGGCAGATACGCAGTATTTT. Translation: CAGSPLAGADTQYF. Full variable domain (remainder filled in from reference TRBV28 and TRBJ2-3): DVKVTQSSRYLVKRTGEKVFLECVQDMDHENMFWYRQDPGLGLRLIYFSYDVKMKEKGDIPEGYSVSREKKERFSLILESASTNQTSMYLCAGSPLAGADTQYFGPGTRLTVL.

This clonotype was seen once. The chain has TRBV4-2 and TRBJ2-3; D is ambiguous. Trimming removed 1 base at V and 5 bases at J, with 7 bases between. This CDR3 is 13 amino acids long. Germline-derived CDR1 and CDR2 are LGHNA and YNFKEQ. The CDR3 DNA reads TGTGCCAGCAGCCAAGTGTCTGTAGATACGCAGTATTTT. This codes for CASSQVSVDTQYF.

This clonotype showed up just a few times. The CDR3 DNA sequence: TGTGCCAGCAGCTACATAACGGCCGAGCAGTTCTTC. It translates to CASSYITAEQFF. The chain combines TRBV7-2 with TRBJ2-1, with D unclear. CDR3 size: 12 residues. Trimming removed 4 bases at V and 10 bases at J, with 11 bases between. Germline V lookup: CDR1 SGHTA, CDR2 FQGNSA.

The chain links TRBV11-2 to TRBJ2-1; 12 positions match TRBD2. The CDR3 is made up of 14 amino acids. The V gene's germline CDR1 is SGHAT and CDR2 FQNNGV. J gave up 9 bases and V 2 bases, and 2 bases lay outside the gene matches. The CDR3 is CASSLRGLAGEQFF. The CDR3 DNA follows: TGTGCCAGCAGCTTAAGGGGACTAGCGGGTGAGCAGTTCTTC.

This clonotype has a handful of counts. This sequence joins TRBV4-3 and TRBJ2-3; 9 bases fit TRBD2. V lost 2 bases and J lost 5; bases outside the gene matches: 8. The CDR3 is 16 amino acids. Germline CDR1 reads LGHNA; CDR2 reads YSLEER. The CDR3: CASSQRSGGLRDTQYF. DNA for the CDR3: TGCGCCAGCAGCCAAAGGAGCGGGGGGTTAAGAGATACGCAGTATTTT.

This rearrangement joins TRBV29-1 to TRBJ2-1, with D tentatively TRBD1 or TRBD2 (6 bases each). Trimming shortened V by 5 bases and J by 4 bases, and 15 bases separated the two germline ends. The CDR3 runs to 14 residues. CDR1 SQVTM and CDR2 ANQGSEA come from the germline V gene. In DNA, the CDR3 is TGCAGCGTTATCTCGCAGGGGACTTACAATGAGCAGTTCTTC. This sequence encodes CSVISQGTYNEQFF.

This rearrangement joins TRBV10-1 to TRBJ2-3; D call uncertain. Germline V CDR1 and CDR2: WNHNN, SYGVQD (reference sequence). V lost 3 bases and J 0 bases, leaving 13 bases between the germline ends. The CDR3 is 16 amino acids. CDR3 loop: CASSDIGEFSTDTQYF. DNA of the CDR3: TGCGCCAGCAGTGATATCGGTGAATTCAGCACAGATACGCAGTATTTT.

V gene TRBV27 combines with J gene TRBJ2-1; tentative D call: TRBD1 (7 bases). V lost 6 bases to trimming and J lost 2 bases, with 17 bases between them. The CDR3 is made up of 16 amino acids. Germline V gene lookup returns CDR1 MNHEY and CDR2 SMNVEV (reference sequence). CDR3 coding DNA: TGTGCCAGCAGCCAGGCAGGGGGGACGACCTACAATGAGCAGTTCTTC. This encodes CASSQAGGTTYNEQFF.

In its sample, this clonotype was seen a few times. This chain uses TRBV10-3 with TRBJ2-7; D may correspond to TRBD1 or TRBD2 (5 bases each). Germline CDR1 and CDR2: ENHRY and SYGVKD. Trimming shortened V by 0 bases and J by 0 bases, and 6 bases separated the two germline ends. There are 14 residues in the CDR3. Here the CDR3 reads CAISESGTSYEQYF. The CDR3 nucleotides are TGTGCCATCAGTGAGTCCGGGACCTCCTACGAGCAGTACTTC.

The V call is TRBV7-3, the J call TRBJ1-2, with no clear D. The germline V and J ends were trimmed by 6 bases and 6 bases, with 11 bases remaining between them. The length of the CDR3 is 12 residues. The germline V gene has CDR1 SGHTA and CDR2 FQGTGA. This chain's CDR3 is CASSKNRDGYTF. Written as DNA, the CDR3 is TGTGCCAGCAGTAAGAACCGCGATGGCTACACCTTC.

The CDR3 region is CASSQDLSSGEETQYF. The CDR3, as DNA: TGCGCCAGCAGCCAAGATTTGTCTAGCGGGGAAGAGACCCAGTACTTC. V usage is TRBV4-1 and J usage is TRBJ2-5; 9 bases fit TRBD2. CDR3 size: 16 residues. Germline-derived CDR1 and CDR2 are MGHRA and YSYEKL. The ends lost 0 bases at V and 3 bases at J; junction bases unmatched: 5.

This clonotype has only a few counts. The genes are TRBV6-5 and TRBJ2-5, with D possibly matching TRBD2 (5 bases). Germline lookup yields CDR1 MNHEY and CDR2 SVGAGI. Trimming shortened V by 7 bases and J by 4 bases, and 13 bases separated the two germline ends. The CDR3 length is 13 residues. This chain's CDR3 is CASTTLAAETQYF. DNA of the CDR3: TGTGCCAGCACAACCCTAGCTGCAGAGACCCAGTACTTC.

The chain joins TRBV27 to TRBJ1-5, with TRBD1 identical over 10 bases. Germline values: CDR1 MNHEY, CDR2 SMNVEV (reference sequence). This CDR3 has 15 residues. V trimming: 3 bases; J trimming: 7 bases; junction bases outside the gene matches: 6. The CDR3: CASSFLGTGEQPQHF. The CDR3, as DNA: TGTGCCAGCAGTTTCCTCGGGACAGGGGAACAGCCCCAGCATTTT.

The chain couples TRBV7-6 to TRBJ1-5; weak D call: TRBD1 (6 bases). The length of the CDR3 is 14 residues. The V and J ends lost 5 bases and 7 bases respectively, with 15 bases between them. Looked up from germline, CDR1 is SGHVS and CDR2 is FNYEAQ. In nucleotides, the CDR3 is TGTGCCAGCAGCGCCAACAGGGCCGAACAGCCCCAGCATTTT. This sequence encodes CASSANRAEQPQHF.

The genes are TRBV6-5 and TRBJ1-2; maybe TRBD1 (5 bases). CDR1 is MNHEY, CDR2 SVGAGI, per germline. This CDR3 has 13 residues. V lost 4 bases to trimming and J lost 8 bases, with 14 bases between them. This chain's CDR3 is CASSWGGGPGYTF. The CDR3 nucleotides read TGTGCCAGCAGTTGGGGCGGGGGTCCGGGCTACACCTTC.